This T cell receptor (beta chain) stems from a study of cytomegalovirus exposure and HLA in healthy donors. General study findings and limits: Most subjects' HLA-A and HLA-B alleles were reportedly predicted from TCR beta sequences. The classifier reportedly diagnosed cytomegalovirus status with high specificity and sensitivity.

With respect to this clone: Its antigen remains unknown.

This PCR relied on a set of 60 Vbeta primers and 13 Jbeta primers. Libraries were prepared by immunoSEQ multiplex PCR; TCRdb keeps only in-frame clonotypes and omits some of them. Of about 150,000 clones listed, 65% to 85% are singletons. This CDR3 comprises 14 residues. With 0 bases removed from V and 6 bases from J, the gap between germline ends came to 7 bases. Germline CDR1 is SGHRS and CDR2 is YFSETQ. This chain uses TRBV5-1 with TRBJ1-6, with D perhaps TRBD1 (5 bases). Sequencing input: PBMCs. The receptor comes from a woman in her fifties or sixties in good health and CMV-seropositive. CDR3 DNA: TGCGCCAGCAGCTTGGACAGGAGTAATTCACCCCTCCACTTT. This encodes CASSLDRSNSPLHF. Full variable domain (missing parts from reference TRBV5-1 and TRBJ1-6): KAGVTQTPRYLIKTRGQQVTLSCSPISGHRSVSWYQQTPGQGLQFLFEYFSETQRNKGNFPGRFSGRQFSNSRSEMNVSTLELGDSALYLCASSLDRSNSPLHFGNGTRLTVT.